Sequencing of this TCR beta chain was carried out in a study of blood T cell repertoires in COVID-19. Study details: Some COVID-19 samples were acute and others convalescent; all came from the United States, Italy and Spain. Nucleic acid was either cDNA or gDNA, and it came from T cells, B-cell-depleted T cells, or PBMCs.

As processed by the authors: Amplified reference gene primers provided the basis for estimating nucleated cell counts. Generated by immunoSEQ multiplex PCR, the TCRdb table keeps only in-frame clones and is missing some. The D gene and trimming were derived from the DNA, and the V and J assignments and clone size from that table. The table records some 150,000 clones, 80% to 90% of them present only once. This clone turned up a few times. The specimen sequenced was peripheral blood. The clonotype originates from a man aged 45 to 65 with active COVID-19.

Here the CDR3 DNA reads TGTGCCAGCAGCCCTACTAGCGGGGGGAGAGAGCAGTACTTC. This encodes CASSPTSGGREQYF. The chain joins TRBV9 to TRBJ2-7; TRBD2 matches at 12 bases. V lost 4 bases and J lost 7; bases outside the gene matches: 6. Looked up from germline, CDR1 is SGDLS and CDR2 is YYNGEE. The CDR3 runs to 14 residues. The whole variable domain, remainder taken from reference TRBV9 and TRBJ2-7, is DSGVTQTPKHLITATGQRVTLRCSPRSGDLSVYWYQQSLDQGLQFLIQYYNGEERAKGNILERFSAQQFPDLHSELNLSSLELGDSALYFCASSPTSGGREQYFGPGTRLTVT.